This is a list of T cell receptor beta chains from one sample in a study of blood T cells in healthy people across ages. In TCRdb, the 5' RACE reads were re-called with MiXCR into one record per CDR3 protein. The data hold approximately 2,000,000 distinct CDR3 sequences, with 39% observed a single time. The sample consisted of blood. All receptors derive from a human donor in good health. CDR3s include the opening cysteine and the closing phenylalanine or tryptophan. The D gene is left open where the match is weak. Size values are once, few and many counts, or a class for expanded clones, and some rows have none.

v_call	clone_size	j_call	d_call	cdr3_aa	cdr3_nt
TRBV5-1	-	TRBJ1-6	-	CASSEDQRVSPLHF	TGCGCCAGCAGCGAGGACCAGCGGGTTTCACCCCTCCACTTT
TRBV7-6	-	TRBJ2-3	TRBD2	CASSLALGGGRTDTQYF	TGTGCCAGCAGCTTAGCGCTTGGCGGGGGGCGCACAGATACGCAGTATTTT
TRBV20-1	-	TRBJ2-5	TRBD2	CSATTPRGGVQETQYF	TGCAGTGCCACTACCCCACGCGGGGGGGTTCAAGAGACCCAGTACTTC
TRBV4-3	-	TRBJ2-7	TRBD2	CASSGSGGPYEQYF	TGCGCCAGCAGCGGTAGCGGGGGGCCCTACGAGCAGTACTTC
TRBV21-1	-	TRBJ2-6	-	CASSKEGRTGANVLTF	TGTGCCAGCAGCAAAGAGGGAAGGACTGGGGCCAACGTCCTGACTTTC
TRBV7-2	-	TRBJ2-4	-	CASSLRHGVLAKNIQYF	TGTGCCAGCAGCTTACGGCATGGCGTACTAGCCAAAAACATTCAGTACTTC
TRBV6-2/TRBV6-3	-	TRBJ1-1	TRBD1	CASKRQGGTEAFF	TGTGCCAGCAAACGACAGGGCGGTACTGAAGCTTTCTTT
TRBV6-2/TRBV6-3	-	TRBJ2-1	TRBD2	CASRLAGANNEQFF	TGTGCCAGCAGGCTAGCGGGGGCCAACAATGAGCAGTTCTTC
TRBV4-3	-	TRBJ2-5	TRBD2	CASSQGGGRVNEQYF	TGCGCCAGCAGCCAAGGCGGGGGTCGGGTCAATGAGCAGTACTTC
TRBV5-1	-	TRBJ2-3	-	CASSGGIGGRTDTQYF	TGCGCCAGCAGCGGGGGAATCGGGGGGCGCACAGATACGCAGTATTTT
TRBV29-1	few	TRBJ2-6	TRBD1	CSVEDRGSGANVLTF	TGCAGCGTTGAGGACAGGGGGTCTGGGGCCAACGTCCTGACTTTC
TRBV5-1	-	TRBJ2-1	-	CASVLGDNNEQFF	TGCGCCAGCGTTTTAGGGGACAACAATGAGCAGTTCTTC
TRBV27	-	TRBJ2-7	TRBD2	CASSLKVLAGHEQYF	TGTGCCAGCAGTTTAAAAGTCCTAGCGGGACACGAGCAGTACTTC
TRBV3-1	-	TRBJ1-2	-	CASSHGGANYGYTF	TGTGCCAGCAGCCACGGGGGGGCTAACTATGGCTACACCTTC
TRBV28	few	TRBJ1-2	-	CANYPAAGTNFGAYLYGYTF	TGTGCCAACTACCCGGCGGCCGGGACAAATTTTGGTGCCTACCTCTATGGCTACACCTTC
TRBV5-1	-	TRBJ2-1	TRBD2	CASSPVAGRGLNEQFF	TGCGCCAGCAGCCCGGTAGCGGGGAGGGGGTTAAATGAGCAGTTCTTC
TRBV11-1	few	TRBJ2-1	TRBD2	CASSLEGLAVYNEQFF	TGTGCCAGCAGCTTAGAGGGACTAGCGGTCTACAATGAGCAGTTCTTC
TRBV7-2	few	TRBJ2-5	-	CASSFWGPQETQYF	TGTGCCAGCAGCTTTTGGGGGCCCCAAGAGACCCAGTACTTC
TRBV7-2	-	TRBJ1-1	-	CASSLAMDGAEAFF	TGTGCCAGCAGCTTAGCGATGGACGGAGCTGAAGCTTTCTTT
TRBV6-2/TRBV6-3	-	TRBJ2-1	-	CASSYSKAGVYNEQFF	TGTGCCAGCAGTTACTCGAAGGCGGGCGTCTACAATGAGCAGTTCTTC
TRBV15	-	TRBJ1-3	-	CATSREANTIYF	TGTGCCACCAGCAGAGAGGCAAACACCATATATTTT
TRBV5-1	once	TRBJ2-1	-	CASSSEGVSYNEQFF	TGCGCCAGCAGCTCGGAGGGTGTATCCTACAATGAGCAGTTCTTC
TRBV9	-	TRBJ2-5	-	CASSGGDEEQYF	TGTGCCAGCAGCGGAGGGGACGAGGAGCAGTACTTC
TRBV4-3	-	TRBJ2-7	TRBD1	CASSRTGDSSYEQYF	TGCGCCAGCAGCAGGACAGGGGACAGCTCCTACGAGCAGTACTTC
TRBV12-3/TRBV12-4	-	TRBJ1-4	TRBD1	CASSPGQGDSTNEKLFF	TGTGCCAGCAGTCCGGGACAGGGGGATTCAACTAATGAAAAACTGTTTTTT
TRBV12-5	once	TRBJ1-2	TRBD1	CASGTGQGWSYGYTF	TGTGCTAGTGGTACCGGACAGGGATGGAGCTATGGCTACACCTTC
TRBV9	few	TRBJ2-2	-	CASSVEGTGELFF	TGTGCCAGCAGCGTAGAGGGTACCGGGGAGCTGTTTTTT
TRBV27	few	TRBJ2-2	-	CASSLTVPPGELFF	TGTGCCAGCAGTTTAACCGTGCCACCCGGGGAGCTGTTTTTT
TRBV5-5	-	TRBJ2-3	TRBD1	CASSLMGQISTDTQYF	TGTGCCAGCAGTTTGATGGGACAGATTAGCACAGATACGCAGTATTTT
TRBV27	-	TRBJ2-5	-	CASSLNVYQETQYF	TGTGCCAGCAGTTTGAACGTTTACCAAGAGACCCAGTACTTC
TRBV12-3/TRBV12-4	-	TRBJ2-6	-	CASSPPRGFVSGANVLTF	TGTGCCAGCAGTCCCCCCAGGGGTTTTGTCTCTGGGGCCAACGTCCTGACTTTC
TRBV28	few	TRBJ2-7	-	CASSLPTAPYEQYF	TGTGCCAGCAGTCTCCCGACCGCCCCCTACGAGCAGTACTTC
TRBV6-2/TRBV6-3	-	TRBJ2-1	TRBD1	CASSIHTGGNEQFF	TGTGCCAGCAGTATTCACACAGGGGGCAATGAGCAGTTCTTC
TRBV7-2	few	TRBJ2-1	-	CASSWVPGSRYNEQFF	TGTGCCAGCAGCTGGGTCCCTGGATCGCGATACAATGAGCAGTTCTTC
TRBV20-1	-	TRBJ1-5	-	CGARDGAQGSSQPQHF	TGCGGTGCTAGAGACGGGGCGCAGGGATCGAGTCAGCCCCAGCATTTT
TRBV7-2	many	TRBJ1-2	-	CASSAYWTVEGYTF	TGTGCCAGCAGCGCTTACTGGACAGTGGAAGGCTACACCTTC
TRBV20-1	-	TRBJ1-2	-	CSATSDSLNYGYTF	TGCAGTGCTACCTCGGACAGCTTAAACTATGGCTACACCTTC
TRBV7-9	-	TRBJ2-7	TRBD1	CASSPRTGLVYEQYF	TGTGCCAGCAGCCCCCGGACAGGGTTGGTCTACGAGCAGTACTTC
TRBV13	-	TRBJ1-5	TRBD1	CASSSRDSLNQPQHF	TGTGCCAGCAGCTCACGGGACAGCCTCAATCAGCCCCAGCATTTT
TRBV5-6	-	TRBJ1-2	TRBD1	CASSFDRDNGYTF	TGTGCCAGCAGCTTTGACAGGGATAATGGCTACACCTTC
TRBV11-3	-	TRBJ2-5	-	CASSLGRTLLGETQYF	TGTGCCAGCAGCTTAGGACGGACCCTTCTGGGGGAGACCCAGTACTTC
TRBV29-1	-	TRBJ2-3	-	CSVDPGPSTDTQYF	TGCAGCGTTGATCCGGGGCCTAGCACAGATACGCAGTATTTT
TRBV24-1	-	TRBJ2-1	TRBD2	CATSDPTAGGQFVNEQFF	TGTGCCACCAGTGATCCGACTGCGGGGGGGCAATTTGTCAATGAGCAGTTCTTC
TRBV27	-	TRBJ2-7	-	CASAPAGLSYEQYF	TGTGCCAGCGCTCCCGCGGGGTTATCCTACGAGCAGTACTTC
TRBV6-2/TRBV6-3	-	TRBJ2-5	-	CASTPGIYKTQYF	TGTGCCAGCACCCCGGGGATTTATAAGACCCAGTACTTC
TRBV30	-	TRBJ2-7	-	CAWRTGLSSYEQYF	TGTGCCTGGAGAACAGGCCTTTCATCCTACGAGCAGTACTTC
TRBV12-3/TRBV12-4	many	TRBJ1-5	-	CASSLSGGQPQHF	TGTGCCAGCAGCTTATCTGGGGGTCAGCCCCAGCATTTT
TRBV7-9	-	TRBJ1-1	TRBD1	CASSLQFLGGEAFF	TGTGCCAGCAGCTTACAGTTCCTAGGGGGCGAAGCTTTCTTT
TRBV5-1	-	TRBJ2-2	TRBD1	CASSCGDRGTGELFF	TGCGCCAGCAGCTGCGGGGACAGGGGAACCGGGGAGCTGTTTTTT
TRBV5-1	-	TRBJ2-1	-	CASSRRDSDYNEQFF	TGCGCCAGCAGCCGGAGGGACAGCGACTACAATGAGCAGTTCTTC
TRBV20-1	-	TRBJ1-1	-	CSAPEFGPNTEAFF	TGCAGTGCTCCAGAATTTGGGCCCAACACTGAAGCTTTCTTT
TRBV2	-	TRBJ1-3	-	CASKMESSGNTIYF	TGTGCCAGCAAGATGGAGAGTTCTGGAAACACCATATATTTT